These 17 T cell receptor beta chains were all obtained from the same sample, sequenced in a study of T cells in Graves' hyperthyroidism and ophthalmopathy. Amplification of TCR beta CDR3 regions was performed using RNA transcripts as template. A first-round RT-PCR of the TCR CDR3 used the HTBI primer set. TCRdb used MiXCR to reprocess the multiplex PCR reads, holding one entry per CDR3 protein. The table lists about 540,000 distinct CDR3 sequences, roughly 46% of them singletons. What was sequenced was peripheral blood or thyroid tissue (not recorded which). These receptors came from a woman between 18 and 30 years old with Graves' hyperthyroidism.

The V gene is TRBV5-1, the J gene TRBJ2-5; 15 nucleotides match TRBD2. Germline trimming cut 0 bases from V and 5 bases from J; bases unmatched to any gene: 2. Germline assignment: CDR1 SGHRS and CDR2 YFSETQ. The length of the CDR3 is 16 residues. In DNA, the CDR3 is TGCGCCAGCAGCTTGGATGGACTAGCGGGAGGGGAGACCCAGTACTTC. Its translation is CASSLDGLAGGETQYF. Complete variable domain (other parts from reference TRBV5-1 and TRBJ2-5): KAGVTQTPRYLIKTRGQQVTLSCSPISGHRSVSWYQQTPGQGLQFLFEYFSETQRNKGNFPGRFSGRQFSNSRSEMNVSTLELGDSALYLCASSLDGLAGGETQYFGPGTRLLVL.

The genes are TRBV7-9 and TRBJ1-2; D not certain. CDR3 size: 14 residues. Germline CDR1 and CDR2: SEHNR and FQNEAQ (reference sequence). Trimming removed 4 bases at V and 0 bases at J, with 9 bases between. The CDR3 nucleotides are TGTGCCAGCAGCTCGTTAGGGACTAACTATGGCTACACCTTC. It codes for CASSSLGTNYGYTF.

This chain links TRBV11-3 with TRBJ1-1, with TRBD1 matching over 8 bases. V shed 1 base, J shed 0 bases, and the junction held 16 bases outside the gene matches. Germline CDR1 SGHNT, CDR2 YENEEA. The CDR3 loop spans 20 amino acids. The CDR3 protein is CASSLGTGPREQGMNTEAFF. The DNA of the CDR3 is TGTGCCAGCAGCTTAGGGACAGGGCCCCGGGAGCAGGGGATGAACACTGAAGCTTTCTTT.

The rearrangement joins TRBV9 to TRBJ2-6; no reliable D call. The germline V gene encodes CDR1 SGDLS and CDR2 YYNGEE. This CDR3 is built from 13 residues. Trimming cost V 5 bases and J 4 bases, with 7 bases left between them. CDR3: CASRRPGANVLTF. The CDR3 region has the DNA TGTGCCAGCAGGCGACCCGGGGCCAACGTCCTGACTTTC.

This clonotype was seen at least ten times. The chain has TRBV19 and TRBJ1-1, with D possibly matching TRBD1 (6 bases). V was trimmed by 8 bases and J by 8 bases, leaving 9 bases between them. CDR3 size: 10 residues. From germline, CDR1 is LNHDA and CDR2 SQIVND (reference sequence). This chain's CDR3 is CASAGTEAFF. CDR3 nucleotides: TGTGCCAGTGCCGGGACAGAAGCTTTCTTT. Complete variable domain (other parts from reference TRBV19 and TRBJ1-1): DGGITQSPKYLFRKEGQNVTLSCEQNLNHDAMYWYRQDPGQGLRLIYYSQIVNDFQKGDIAEGYSVSREKKESFPLTVTSAQKNPTAFYLCASAGTEAFFGQGTRLTVV.

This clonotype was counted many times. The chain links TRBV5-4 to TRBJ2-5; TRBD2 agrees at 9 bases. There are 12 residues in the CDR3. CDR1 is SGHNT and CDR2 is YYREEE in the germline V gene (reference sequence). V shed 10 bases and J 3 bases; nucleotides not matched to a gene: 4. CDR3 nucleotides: TGTGCCGCGGGAGGGAGGGAAGAGACCCAGTACTTC. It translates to CAAGGREETQYF.

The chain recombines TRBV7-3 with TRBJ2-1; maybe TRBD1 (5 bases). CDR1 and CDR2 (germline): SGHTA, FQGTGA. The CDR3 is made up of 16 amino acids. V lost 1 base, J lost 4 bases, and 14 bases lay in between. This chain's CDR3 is CASSLMGRVLYNEQFF. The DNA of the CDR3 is TGTGCCAGCAGCTTAATGGGCAGGGTTCTATACAATGAGCAGTTCTTC.

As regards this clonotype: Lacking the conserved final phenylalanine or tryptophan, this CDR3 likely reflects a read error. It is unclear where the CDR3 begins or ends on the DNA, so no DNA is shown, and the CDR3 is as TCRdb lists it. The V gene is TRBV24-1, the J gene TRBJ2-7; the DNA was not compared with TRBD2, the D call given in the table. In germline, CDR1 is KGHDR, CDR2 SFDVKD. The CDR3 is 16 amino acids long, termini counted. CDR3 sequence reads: CATSDFSGTNNEQFDC.

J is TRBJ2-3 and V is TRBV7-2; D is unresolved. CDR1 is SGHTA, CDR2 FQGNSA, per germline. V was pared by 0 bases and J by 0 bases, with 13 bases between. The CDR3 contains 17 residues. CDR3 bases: TGTGCCAGCAGCTTAGCCAGACAAGGACCAAGCACAGATACGCAGTATTTT. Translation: CASSLARQGPSTDTQYF.

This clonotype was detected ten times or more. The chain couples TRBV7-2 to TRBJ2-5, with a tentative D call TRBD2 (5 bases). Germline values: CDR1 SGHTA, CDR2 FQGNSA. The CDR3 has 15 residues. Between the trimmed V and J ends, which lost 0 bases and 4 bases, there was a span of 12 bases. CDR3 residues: CASSLALPRGETQYF. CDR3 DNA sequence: TGTGCCAGCAGCTTAGCTTTACCACGGGGAGAGACCCAGTACTTC.

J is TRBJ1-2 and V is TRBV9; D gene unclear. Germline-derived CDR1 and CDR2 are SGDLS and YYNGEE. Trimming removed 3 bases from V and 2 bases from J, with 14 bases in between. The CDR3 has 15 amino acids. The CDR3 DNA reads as TGTGCCAGCAGCGGGACTAGCGGGCCGAACTATGGCTACACCTTC. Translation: CASSGTSGPNYGYTF.

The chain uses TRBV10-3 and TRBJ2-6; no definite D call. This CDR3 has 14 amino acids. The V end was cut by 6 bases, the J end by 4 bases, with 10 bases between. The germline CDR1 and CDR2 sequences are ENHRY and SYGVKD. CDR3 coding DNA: TGTGCCATCAGCCAAAATGGGGGGGCCAACGTCCTGACTTTC. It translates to CAISQNGGANVLTF.

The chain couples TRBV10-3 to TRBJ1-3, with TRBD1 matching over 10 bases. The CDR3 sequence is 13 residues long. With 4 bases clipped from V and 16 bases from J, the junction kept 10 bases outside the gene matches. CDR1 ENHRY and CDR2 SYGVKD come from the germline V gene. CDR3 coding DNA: TGTGCCATCAGTGCTTCGGGACAGGGGCAGGCTTATTTT. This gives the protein CAISASGQGQAYF.

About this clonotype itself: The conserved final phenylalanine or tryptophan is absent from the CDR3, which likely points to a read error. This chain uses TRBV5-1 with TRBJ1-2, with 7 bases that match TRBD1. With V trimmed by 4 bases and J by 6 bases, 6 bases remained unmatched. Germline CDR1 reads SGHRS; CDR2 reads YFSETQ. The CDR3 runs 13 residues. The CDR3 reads CASSQGDSNGYTL. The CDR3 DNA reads TGCGCCAGCAGCCAAGGGGACAGCAATGGCTACACCCTC.

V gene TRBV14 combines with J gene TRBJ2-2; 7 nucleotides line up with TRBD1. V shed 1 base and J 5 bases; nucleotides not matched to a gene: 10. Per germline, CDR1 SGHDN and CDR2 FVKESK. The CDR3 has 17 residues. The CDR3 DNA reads TGTGCCAGCAGCCAAGTCGACAGGGACGCCGGGACCGGGGAGCTGTTTTTT. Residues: CASSQVDRDAGTGELFF. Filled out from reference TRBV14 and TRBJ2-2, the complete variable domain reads EAGVTQFPSHSVIEKGQTVTLRCDPISGHDNLYWYRRVMGKEIKFLLHFVKESKQDESGMPNNRFLAERTGGTYSTLKVQPAELEDSGVYFCASSQVDRDAGTGELFFGEGSRLTVL.

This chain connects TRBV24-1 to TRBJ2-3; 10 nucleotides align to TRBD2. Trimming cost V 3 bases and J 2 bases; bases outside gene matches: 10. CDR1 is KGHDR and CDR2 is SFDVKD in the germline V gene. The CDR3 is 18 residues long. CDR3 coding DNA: TGTGCCACCAGTGATACGCCGATAGCGGGAGGATTCACAGATACGCAGTATTTT. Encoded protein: CATSDTPIAGGFTDTQYF.

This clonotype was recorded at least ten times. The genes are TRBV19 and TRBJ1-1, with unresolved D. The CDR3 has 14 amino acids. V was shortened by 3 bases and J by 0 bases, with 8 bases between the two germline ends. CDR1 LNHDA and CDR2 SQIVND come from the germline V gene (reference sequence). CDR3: CASSIEAMNTEAFF. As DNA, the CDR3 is TGTGCCAGTAGTATTGAGGCCATGAACACTGAAGCTTTCTTT.